Sequencing of this T cell receptor (beta chain) was carried out in a study of blood T cell repertoires in COVID-19. Whole-study context: The origin of the acute and convalescent COVID-19 samples was the United States, Italy and Spain.

CDR3 length: 15 amino acids. Germline CDR1 MNHEY, CDR2 SVGAGI. V was pared by 2 bases and J by 1 base, with 11 bases between. The Seattle patients, enrolled during active infection, were followed longitudinally. Using immunoSEQ multiplex PCR, the repertoire was profiled, and TCRdb retains in-frame clones only, with some absent. The sample lists over 200,000 clones; 91% were seen once. The chain is built from TRBV6-5 and TRBJ1-1; D possibly corresponds to TRBD1 (5 bases). This receptor was taken from a person under 35 with COVID-19, enrolled during active disease. The sequenced material came from peripheral blood. The CDR3: CASSYRGVSNTEAFF. The CDR3 DNA follows: TGTGCCAGCAGTTACAGGGGCGTTTCGAACACTGAAGCTTTCTTT.